Below are 16 T cell receptor beta chains sequenced from a single sample in a study of blood T cell repertoires in COVID-19. Clones were sequenced by immunoSEQ multiplex PCR, and TCRdb holds only the in-frame ones, with some missing. The top ten hold around 10% of the sample, which has about 230,000 clones, 80% to 90% seen once. The source material was peripheral blood. The receptors come from a man between 50 and 59 years old with COVID-19, enrolled during active disease.

The J gene is TRBJ2-4, the V gene TRBV19; D is perhaps TRBD2 (5 bases). Germline V lookup: CDR1 LNHDA, CDR2 SQIVND (reference sequence). CDR3 length: 16 residues. Trimming removed 5 bases from V and 7 bases from J, with 21 bases in between. The CDR3 DNA reads TGTGCCAGTAGTCTTCGTCCCGACCAACCGGGGAACATTCAGTACTTC. Translated: CASSLRPDQPGNIQYF.

The sample holds one count of this clone. The chain couples TRBV12-3 or TRBV12-4 to TRBJ2-1, with D possibly TRBD1 on 5 matching bases. Trimming cost V 7 bases and J 10 bases, with 14 bases left between them. This CDR3 is 12 amino acids long. CDR3: CASTSPTVEQFF. The DNA of the CDR3 is TGTGCCAGCACCTCACCGACAGTCGAGCAGTTCTTC.

The chain has TRBV12-5 and TRBJ2-4, with TRBD1 as a possible D gene (7 bases). The germline gives CDR1 LGHNT, CDR2 FRNRAP. Trimming took 6 bases from V and 3 from J, leaving 18 bases between them. CDR3 length equals 16 residues. In DNA form, the CDR3 reads TGTGCTAGTGGAGGGAGCCCAGGGGGGTTCAAAAACATTCAGTACTTC. Its protein is CASGGSPGGFKNIQYF. The full variable domain, completed using reference TRBV12-5 and TRBJ2-4, is DARVTQTPRHKVTEMGQEVTMRCQPILGHNTVFWYRQTMMQGLELLAYFRNRAPLDDSGMPKDRFSAEMPDATLATLKIQPSEPRDSAVYFCASGGSPGGFKNIQYFGAGTRLSVL.

For the CDR3, the DNA is TGTGCCTGGAGTGTTGGGGGGACCAATGAAAAACTGTTTTTT. Translating gives CAWSVGGTNEKLFF. V usage is TRBV30 and J usage is TRBJ1-4; possibly TRBD1 for D (5 bases). CDR1 is GTSNPN, CDR2 SVGIG, per germline (reference sequence). The CDR3 spans 14 residues. The V and J ends lost 0 bases and 5 bases respectively, with 10 bases between them.

This rearrangement joins TRBV11-2 to TRBJ2-3; D perhaps matches TRBD2 (6 bases). Germline V lookup: CDR1 SGHAT, CDR2 FQNNGV. Trimming took 5 bases from V and 1 from J, leaving 19 bases between them. The CDR3 is 17 residues long. The CDR3 DNA is TGTGCCAGCAGCACAAAAATCGGGGTAGCGGGCACAGATACGCAGTATTTT. Amino acids: CASSTKIGVAGTDTQYF.

This chain uses TRBV3-1 (or the pseudogene TRBV3-2) with TRBJ2-2; 8 nucleotides align to TRBD2. This CDR3 is 17 amino acids long. Unmatched junction bases numbered 5, after V lost 0 bases and J lost 2 bases. CDR1 and CDR2 (germline): LGHDT, YNNKEL (reference sequence). CDR3 DNA: TGTGCCAGCAGCCAAGATCAAGCGGGGGCAAACACCGGGGAGCTGTTTTTT. Translating it yields CASSQDQAGANTGELFF.

The chain links TRBV28 to TRBJ1-2; 7 bases fit TRBD1. The V gene end was trimmed by 5 bases and the J gene end by 4 bases; junction bases not matched to a gene: 4. This CDR3 region has 13 residues. CDR1 and CDR2 from the germline V gene are MDHEN and SYDVKM. For the CDR3, the DNA is TGTGCCAGCAGTATAGGGGGCGGCTATGGCTACACCTTC. Translated, it gives CASSIGGGYGYTF.

This clone was observed a few times. V and J are TRBV4-1 and TRBJ1-2; D unclear. The CDR3 consists of 15 residues. In germline, CDR1 is MGHRA, CDR2 YSYEKL. Deletions cut 0 bases from V and 7 bases from J, with 15 bases between. The CDR3 nucleotides are TGCGCCAGCAGCCAAGAGGGGAGGAGGGATGGTGGCTACACCTTC. As protein: CASSQEGRRDGGYTF.

The chain links TRBV18 to TRBJ1-2; 7 bases match TRBD1. Germline V CDR1 and CDR2: KGHSH, LQKENI. The CDR3 consists of 14 residues. Losses at the gene ends were 0 bases for V and 7 bases for J; bases not matched to a gene: 5. DNA of the CDR3: TGTGCCAGCTCACCACCGGCAGGGGGAGTTGGCTACACCTTC. This translates into CASSPPAGGVGYTF.

The table lists this clone with a few counts. The rearrangement links TRBV5-1 to TRBJ1-2; D is unclear. CDR3 size: 14 residues. Trimming took 0 bases from V and 5 from J, leaving 11 bases between them. CDR1 and CDR2 from the germline V gene are SGHRS and YFSETQ. The CDR3 is CASSLGTEGYGYTF. The CDR3 DNA is TGCGCCAGCAGCTTGGGGACGGAGGGATATGGCTACACCTTC.

This sequence joins TRBV18 and TRBJ1-1; TRBD1 matches at 7 bases. V trimming: 5 bases; J trimming: 2 bases; junction bases outside the gene matches: 5. The CDR3 totals 14 residues. The V gene's germline CDR1 is KGHSH and CDR2 LQKENI. The CDR3 DNA is TGTGCCAGCTCATACGGGACAGCAAACACTGAAGCTTTCTTT. Protein product: CASSYGTANTEAFF. Complete variable domain (other parts from reference TRBV18 and TRBJ1-1): NAGVMQNPRHLVRRRGQEARLRCSPMKGHSHVYWYRQLPEEGLKFMVYLQKENIIDESGMPKERFSAEFPKEGPSILRIQQVVRGDSAAYFCASSYGTANTEAFFGQGTRLTVV.

The V and J genes are TRBV2 and TRBJ2-5; 7 positions agree with TRBD2. The germline V gene has CDR1 SNHLY and CDR2 FYNNEI. Germline trimming cut 5 bases from V and 3 bases from J; bases unmatched to any gene: 9. The CDR3 has 15 amino acids. The CDR3, as DNA: TGTGCCAGCAGTCCAGTTGCTAGCGGAGAAGAGACCCAGTACTTC. Translating gives CASSPVASGEETQYF.

This clone was detected once. The V gene is TRBV18, the J gene TRBJ2-7; no reliable D call. The CDR3 is 15 residues long. V lost 1 base, J lost 2 bases, and 12 bases lay in between. Germline CDR1 KGHSH, CDR2 LQKENI. Here the CDR3 DNA reads TGTGCCAGCTCACCACGGGCATACGGAACCTACGAGCAGTACTTC. It encodes CASSPRAYGTYEQYF. The full variable domain, completed using reference TRBV18 and TRBJ2-7, is NAGVMQNPRHLVRRRGQEARLRCSPMKGHSHVYWYRQLPEEGLKFMVYLQKENIIDESGMPKERFSAEFPKEGPSILRIQQVVRGDSAAYFCASSPRAYGTYEQYFGPGTRLTVT.

In DNA form, the CDR3 reads TGTGCCAGCCGCCCATCACGGGGGAGTTCCACAGATACGCAGTATTTT. Protein: CASRPSRGSSTDTQYF. V is TRBV18 and J is TRBJ2-3; possibly TRBD2 for D (6 bases). The CDR3 has 16 amino acids. V was pared by 8 bases and J by 2 bases, with 20 bases between. Per the germline V gene, CDR1 is KGHSH and CDR2 is LQKENI.

The rearrangement joins TRBV2 to TRBJ1-4; 8 bases are shared with TRBD1. Trimming took 6 bases from V and 7 from J; bases not matched to a gene: 7. Germline-derived CDR1 and CDR2 are SNHLY and FYNNEI. The CDR3 has 14 residues. The CDR3 spells CASSTGTGREKLFF. The CDR3 nucleotides read TGTGCCAGCAGCACTGGGACAGGCCGTGAAAAACTGTTTTTT.

V usage is TRBV2 and J usage is TRBJ1-1; D unresolved. CDR1 and CDR2 from the germline V gene are SNHLY and FYNNEI. There are 15 residues in the CDR3. V lost 2 bases, J lost 4 bases, and 14 bases lay in between. The CDR3 sequence: CASSETPGTGTEAFF. The CDR3 bases are TGTGCCAGCAGTGAAACTCCGGGAACTGGCACTGAAGCTTTCTTT.